The 28 T cell receptor beta chains given below trace back to one sample, sequenced in a study of T cells in Graves' hyperthyroidism and ophthalmopathy. Amplification yielded TCR beta CDR3 regions, with RNA transcripts as the source. First-round RT-PCR targeting the TCR CDR3 was performed with the HTBI primer set. TCRdb redid the calling of the multiplex PCR reads with MiXCR, one entry per CDR3 protein. The repertoire consists of some 510,000 distinct CDR3 sequences, with less than 25% occurring once and the leading ten covering approximately 26%. The specimen was blood. The receptor set was obtained from a man in his late teens or twenties with Graves' hyperthyroidism.

The rearrangement uses TRBV11-3 and TRBJ2-5; D may be TRBD2 (5 bases). V gave up 1 base and J gave up 2 bases, with 11 bases separating them. CDR3 size: 15 residues. Per germline, CDR1 SGHNT and CDR2 YENEEA. This CDR3 reads CASSLGTATQETQYF. DNA for the CDR3: TGTGCCAGCAGCTTAGGGACTGCTACTCAAGAGACCCAGTACTTC.

This clonotype came up many times. The chain combines TRBV2 with TRBJ2-3; D might be TRBD1 or TRBD2, each matching 5 bases. The germline V gene encodes CDR1 SNHLY and CDR2 FYNNEI. V was cut by 3 bases and J by 2 bases, with 15 bases left in between. The CDR3 length is 16 residues. CDR3 DNA: TGTGCCAGCAGTGATTTTGGGACGACCCCCACAGATACGCAGTATTTT. Protein: CASSDFGTTPTDTQYF. Filled out from reference TRBV2 and TRBJ2-3, the complete variable domain reads EPEVTQTPSHQVTQMGQEVILRCVPISNHLYFYWYRQILGQKVEFLVSFYNNEISEKSEIFDDQFSVERPDGSNFTLKIRSTKLEDSAMYFCASSDFGTTPTDTQYFGPGTRLTVL.

This clonotype was detected many times. V usage is TRBV7-8 and J usage is TRBJ1-3, with 7 bases matching TRBD1. The CDR3 runs to 14 residues. CDR1 SGHVS and CDR2 FQNEAQ come from the germline V gene. Trimming removed 10 bases from V and 0 bases from J; junction bases left unmatched: 6. CDR3 DNA: TGTGCCACTAGAAACAGGGGCTCTGGAAACACCATATATTTT. It yields the protein CATRNRGSGNTIYF.

The table lists this clonotype with many counts. The chain carries TRBV6-5 and TRBJ2-2; D tentatively fits TRBD1 or TRBD2 (6 bases each). The CDR3 extends over 14 amino acids. Germline V gene sequence: CDR1 MNHEY, CDR2 SVGAGI. Trimming took 8 bases from V and 6 from J, leaving 16 bases between them. The CDR3 nucleotides read TGTGCCAGCCGGTCAGTCGGGGGCTCCGGGGAGCTGTTTTTT. The encoded protein is CASRSVGGSGELFF.

This clonotype was recorded many times. The chain couples TRBV12-3 or TRBV12-4 to TRBJ1-2; no clear D gene. The CDR3 sequence is 14 residues long. V was clipped by 6 bases and J by 2 bases, with 13 bases between them. The CDR3 here is CASSRGGGNYGYTF. CDR3 in DNA: TGTGCCAGCAGCCGAGGCGGCGGCAACTATGGCTACACCTTC.

To note about this clonotype: A much larger clone sits a single nucleotide away, making a read error possible. The chain has TRBV6-2 or TRBV6-3 and TRBJ1-4, with TRBD1 matching over 10 bases. The CDR3 totals 17 residues. Per germline, CDR1 MNHEY and CDR2 SVGEGT. CDR3 DNA sequence: TGTGCCAGCAGCTACTTGACAGGGGGCGCAACTAATGAAAAACTGTTTTTT. It codes for CASSYLTGGATNEKLFF.

As to this clonotype: With a much larger clone just one base away, this may be a read error. The J gene is TRBJ2-5, the V gene TRBV12-3 or TRBV12-4; 8 bases line up with TRBD2. The CDR3 has 14 amino acids. V lost 5 bases to trimming and J lost 5 bases; unmatched junction nucleotides: 7. Here the CDR3 reads CASSDTGGVETQYF. For the CDR3, the DNA is TGTGCCAGCAGTGATACGGGGGGGGTGGAGACCCAGTACTTC.

A few counts support this clonotype. The rearrangement joins TRBV28 to TRBJ1-5; D is undetermined. The CDR3 loop spans 13 amino acids. The germline V and J ends were trimmed by 3 bases and 5 bases, with 8 bases remaining between them. Per germline, CDR1 MDHEN and CDR2 SYDVKM. The CDR3 sequence is CASSLVSYQPQHF. The CDR3 DNA follows: TGTGCCAGCAGTTTGGTGTCCTATCAGCCCCAGCATTTT.

The chain carries TRBV6-4 and TRBJ1-5, with no clear D. Germline V CDR1 and CDR2: MRHNA, SNTAGT. The V end lost 7 bases, the J end lost 0 bases, and 25 bases lay between the germline ends. The CDR3 is 19 residues long. In DNA form, the CDR3 reads TGTGCCAGCACTCGACTGGTACTTCGTGGAGGATATAGCAATCAGCCCCAGCATTTT. Translating it yields CASTRLVLRGGYSNQPQHF.

In its sample, this clonotype was seen many times. The rearrangement joins TRBV12-3 or TRBV12-4 to TRBJ2-5; D gene ambiguous. The CDR3 length is 11 residues. V dropped 3 bases and J dropped 4 bases, with 3 bases sitting between them. This chain's CDR3 is CASSFAETQYF. In DNA form, the CDR3 reads TGTGCCAGCAGTTTCGCAGAGACCCAGTACTTC.

The chain couples TRBV19 to TRBJ2-2, with 9 positions matching TRBD2. V was clipped by 3 bases and J by 5 bases; unmatched bases: 4. The CDR3 has 15 amino acids. CDR1 and CDR2 from the germline V gene are LNHDA and SQIVND (reference sequence). The CDR3 region is CASSMSGGRTGELFF. The CDR3 DNA sequence: TGTGCCAGTAGTATGAGCGGGGGGCGAACCGGGGAGCTGTTTTTT.

This clonotype was counted many times. The chain uses TRBV9 and TRBJ1-5; the D gene is possibly TRBD1 (6 bases). Germline values: CDR1 SGDLS, CDR2 YYNGEE. The CDR3 length is 14 residues. Trimming left V 0 bases short and J 5 bases short, with 9 bases between. The CDR3 spells CASSVAPGDQPQHF. CDR3 coding DNA: TGTGCCAGCAGCGTAGCGCCAGGGGATCAGCCCCAGCATTTT.

The CDR3 protein is CASSYTLPPGNWHF. The CDR3 coding sequence is TGTGCCAGCAGTTACACCCTACCCCCAGGGAATTGGCATTTT. J is TRBJ1-5 and V is TRBV6-5, with D perhaps TRBD1 (5 bases). Germline lookup yields CDR1 MNHEY and CDR2 SVGAGI. The CDR3 covers 14 residues. V was trimmed by 2 bases and J by 15 bases, leaving 20 bases between them.

The chain carries TRBV5-1 and TRBJ1-1, with 7 nucleotides matching TRBD1. The germline V gene encodes CDR1 SGHRS and CDR2 YFSETQ. The CDR3 loop spans 17 amino acids. V was pared by 4 bases and J by 1 base, with 13 bases of the junction left unmatched. CDR3 region: CASSPPGAQGRNTEAFF. In DNA, the CDR3 is TGCGCCAGCAGCCCCCCGGGAGCACAGGGGAGGAACACTGAAGCTTTCTTT.

With respect to this clonotype: Because the CDR3 is missing its conserved closing phenylalanine or tryptophan, this is likely a read error. The genes are TRBV11-1 and TRBJ1-1; no clear D. V was shortened by 6 bases and J by 0 bases, with 8 bases between the two germline ends. The germline gives CDR1 SGHAT, CDR2 FQDESV (reference sequence). The CDR3 is 13 residues long. CDR3 residues: CASSRALNTEAFL. The DNA of the CDR3 is TGTGCCAGCAGTCGGGCCTTGAACACTGAAGCTTTCTTG.

A note on this clonotype: A much bigger clone sits one base away, suggesting this may be a read error. This chain joins TRBV19 and TRBJ1-2; D unclear. V was cut by 7 bases and J by 5 bases, with 11 bases left in between. CDR1 is LNHDA, CDR2 SQIVND, per germline (reference sequence). This CDR3 has 12 residues. Written as DNA, the CDR3 is TGTGCCAGTACCCAATACAAGTATGGCTACACCTTC. Translating it yields CASTQYKYGYTF.

This clonotype was seen only once. At one end, the junction sequence differs from germline, possibly due to a read error. This chain joins TRBV12-3 or TRBV12-4 and TRBJ1-1; D remains ambiguous. The CDR3 contains 14 residues. This chain's CDR3 is CASSSDGVGTEAFF. The CDR3 DNA is TGCGCCAGCAGTAGTGATGGGGTGGGCACTGAAGCTTTCTTT.

In its sample, this clonotype was seen many times. This chain uses TRBV6-5 with TRBJ2-5; 12 positions match TRBD1. V was pared by 0 bases and J by 3 bases, with 5 bases of the junction left unmatched. The CDR3 length is 17 residues. The germline V gene has CDR1 MNHEY and CDR2 SVGAGI. The CDR3 coding sequence is TGTGCCAGCAGTTACTCGGGGACAGGGGGCCCGGAAGAGACCCAGTACTTC. It specifies CASSYSGTGGPEETQYF.

This clonotype was detected ten times or more. This rearrangement joins TRBV20-1 to TRBJ2-5; 11 bases agree with TRBD2. The CDR3 totals 13 residues. Unmatched junction bases numbered 5, after V lost 6 bases and J lost 5 bases. Germline CDR1 and CDR2: DFQATT and SNEGSKA (reference sequence). The CDR3 sequence is CSARLAGRETQYF. For the CDR3, the DNA is TGCAGTGCGCGACTAGCGGGGCGGGAGACCCAGTACTTC.

A word on this clonotype: The junction differs from germline at one of its ends, possibly a read error. The chain couples TRBV5-1 to TRBJ1-1; TRBD1 agrees at 7 bases. From germline, CDR1 is SGHRS and CDR2 YFSETQ. The CDR3 has 14 amino acids. The CDR3 region has the DNA TGCGCCAGCCGCTTTGGACAGGAGGGCACTGAAGCTTTCTTT. Translated, it gives CASRFGQEGTEAFF. Drawing the rest from reference TRBV5-1 and TRBJ1-1, the complete variable domain is KAGVTQTPRYLIKTRGQQVTLSCSPISGHRSVSWYQQTPGQGLQFLFEYFSETQRNKGNFPGRFSGRQFSNSRSEMNVSTLELGDSALYLCASRFGQEGTEAFFGQGTRLTVV.

The rearrangement uses TRBV20-1 and TRBJ2-5, with TRBD2 identical over 10 bases. V shed 3 bases and J 2 bases; nucleotides not matched to a gene: 3. This CDR3 is 14 amino acids long. CDR1 DFQATT and CDR2 SNEGSKA come from the germline V gene (reference sequence). The CDR3 nucleotides are TGCAGTGCTAGGAGCGGGGGGGGACAAGAGACCCAGTACTTC. Residues: CSARSGGGQETQYF.

This clonotype occurred many times. The V call is TRBV28, the J call TRBJ1-1; D not certain. The CDR3 has 13 amino acids. V lost 1 base, J lost 0 bases, and 3 bases lay in between. Germline lookup yields CDR1 MDHEN and CDR2 SYDVKM. The CDR3 here is CASSLFLNTEAFF. DNA for the CDR3: TGTGCCAGCAGTTTATTCTTGAACACTGAAGCTTTCTTT.

In its sample, this clonotype was seen a few times. The junction shows a germline mismatch at one end, possibly a read error. This CDR3 reads CAWERTDLNIKYF. For the CDR3, the DNA is TGTGCCTGGGAGCGGACGGATTTAAACATTAAGTACTTC. The chain recombines TRBV30 with TRBJ2-4; D might be TRBD2 (5 bases). CDR1 GTSNPN and CDR2 SVGIG come from the germline V gene (reference sequence). The CDR3 runs to 13 residues.

This clonotype showed up many times. The chain employs TRBV2 and TRBJ2-7; D might be TRBD2 (6 bases). The CDR3 runs to 13 residues. V lost 4 bases to trimming and J lost 6 bases, with 13 bases between them. From germline, CDR1 is SNHLY and CDR2 FYNNEI. DNA of the CDR3: TGTGCCAGCAGTGTGGATGAGGAGGGCGAGCAGTACTTC. Protein product: CASSVDEEGEQYF.

This clonotype was recorded a few times. A much bigger clone sits one base away, suggesting this may be a read error. The chain joins TRBV11-2 to TRBJ1-1; the D gene is possibly TRBD1 (5 bases). V was shortened by 8 bases and J by 9 bases, with 19 bases between the two germline ends. Germline V gene data show CDR1 as SGHAT and CDR2 as FQNNGV. This CDR3 spans 13 amino acids. DNA of the CDR3: TGTGCCAGCGCCACCGTAAGGGGTACTAAAGCTTTCTTT. It encodes CASATVRGTKAFF. Looking up the rest from reference TRBV11-2 and TRBJ1-1 gives the full variable domain: EAGVAQSPRYKIIEKRQSVAFWCNPISGHATLYWYQQILGQGPKLLIQFQNNGVVDDSQLPKDRFSAERLKGVDSTLKIQPAKLEDSAVYLCASATVRGTKAFFGQGTRLTVV.

This clonotype was picked up one time. The V and J genes are TRBV27 and TRBJ2-7; no clear D. The length of the CDR3 is 16 residues. Trimming took 3 bases from V and 2 from J, leaving 17 bases between them. CDR1 and CDR2 (germline): MNHEY, SMNVEV (reference sequence). For the CDR3, the DNA is TGTGCCAGCAGTTTCTTAACACGTGCCGGTCCCTACGAGCAGTACTTC. Residues: CASSFLTRAGPYEQYF.

This clonotype has at least ten counts. This sequence joins TRBV28 and TRBJ2-7; D possibly corresponds to TRBD1 (5 bases). Between the trimmed V and J ends, which lost 4 bases and 3 bases, there was a span of 10 bases. The CDR3 has 13 amino acids. Germline loops: CDR1 MDHEN, CDR2 SYDVKM. The CDR3 nucleotides are TGTGCCAGCAGTTGGTCCGGACACTACGAGCAGTACTTC. Protein product: CASSWSGHYEQYF.

This clonotype was picked up many times. The V gene is TRBV11-2, the J gene TRBJ2-2; tentatively, D is TRBD1 or TRBD2 (5 bases each). CDR3 size: 15 residues. The V gene lost 6 bases and the J gene lost 3 bases, with 14 bases spanning the gap. The germline CDR1 and CDR2 sequences are SGHAT and FQNNGV. The chain's CDR3 is CASSPGPVYTGELFF. The CDR3 nucleotides read TGTGCCAGCAGTCCGGGGCCGGTGTACACCGGGGAGCTGTTTTTT.